This TCR beta chain is drawn from a study of blood T cells in healthy people across ages (dated by TCRdb to between 2014 and 2017). Regarding the study in general: Template switching captured roughly one uniquely barcoded TCR beta cDNA molecule per two T cells in model experiments. To track age-related changes in TCR beta repertoire diversity, the study relied on deep sequencing normalized with unique cDNA molecular identifiers. Four age groups were formed from the donors: young (average about 16 years), middle-aged (approximately 39), aged (roughly 58) and long-lived (roughly 88). Donors of different ages were randomly distributed across sequencing lanes to avoid experimental bias. Two additional independent replicas of 1 million unique cDNA reads from the same blood draw were analyzed for two donors (one aged 18 to 30 and one aged 80 or older). Results and caveats for the whole study, not just this receptor: Total diversity estimates from one million sequenced T cells were considered lower bounds and underestimates. The long-lived group showed more naive CD4+ T cells, fewer expanded clones and increased TCR diversity than the aged group, suggesting age selection. There was a strong correlation between observed TCR beta diversity and the percentage of naive T cells measured by flow cytometry. Because donor CMV infection status was unknown, age-related changes in expanded clonotypes were potentially confounded. Bulk unsorted PBMC profiling prevented conclusive comparison of naive and antigen-experienced compartments. As age increased, observed TCR beta diversity per million T cells dropped in a roughly linear way, and a significant reduction was already evident by age about 36.

Inclusive of the bounding cysteine and phenylalanine, the CDR3 is 12 residues long. CDR3 DNA only is kept here, 36 bases in frame from base 1. Between the V and J ends, shortened by 6 bases and 10 bases respectively, the junction contains 13 bases. As encoded in the germline V gene, CDR1 is MDHEN while CDR2 is SYDVKM. The approximately 39 donors, aged about 6 to 95 years, were systemically healthy Caucasian individuals from Russia. Roughly 9 milliliters of peripheral blood were drawn from each donor into EDTA-treated Vacutainer tubes. Ficoll-Paque density-gradient centrifugation was used to isolate PBMCs, with at least 7 million per sample. Total RNA, at least 5 micrograms per sample, was extracted from PBMCs with Trizol reagent. For every donor, an aliquot of PBMCs went through flow cytometry to measure the percentages of naive CD45RAhigh/CD27high T cells. With respect to this clonotype: Its recognized antigen is unknown. No base-level quality is on record; no much larger clone is a single base apart.

Receptor amplification or capture employed 5' RACE. Sequencing took place on an Illumina HiSeq 2500. A second roughly 6 to 11 cycle PCR used a sample-barcoded 5' primer and a J-beta primer mix. A unique molecular identifier was introduced onto each TCR beta cDNA molecule by a template-switch 5' adaptor carrying 12 random nucleotides. Each sample yielded at least 2.5 million CDR3-containing paired-end reads. First-strand cDNA synthesis was performed from all RNA using the Mint cDNA synthesis kit, with priming by a TRBC-specific oligonucleotide. After uracil-DNA glycosylase treatment, a first 18-cycle PCR used universal primers M1SS and BC2_uni_R on all cDNA. On the authors' methods: Each sample was normalized by randomly selecting 1 million high-quality reads, each carrying a distinct molecular identifier. Reads sharing molecular identifiers were discarded rather than binned into consensus sequences. CDR3 identification, clonotype clustering and error correction used MiTCR with a Q25 quality threshold and the strictest error-elimination algorithm. Lower-bound total TCR beta diversity was estimated with a nonparametric unseen species model using Euler transformation. TCRdb reanalyzed the raw reads on its own, using fastp at Q25 for trimming and MiXCR for clone calling, and kept in-frame beta chains. CDR3 protein duplicates are merged, each entry listing the most common genes and DNA. The V and J calls here are based on TCRdb, not the publication. The sample contains some 370,000 distinct CDR3 sequences, 52% of them found a single time. Jointly, the top ten make up 45% to 55% of the sample.

This sequence was found in a man between 60 and 75 years old in good health. The specimen sequenced was blood. Recombination linked TRBV28 to TRBJ1-5; tentative D gene TRBD1, with 6 bases matching. In nucleotide form, the sequence is TGTGCCAGCAGCATCCCGGGGACACCCCAGCATTTT. This sequence encodes CASSIPGTPQHF.